These 9 T cell receptor beta chains were sequenced from one sample in a study of T cell changes during pregnancy in multiple sclerosis. Sequenced by immunoSEQ multiplex PCR; TCRdb stores in-frame clones only, minus some. The sample contains tens of thousands of clones, roughly 90% of which appear only once. The sample in question was CD4+ T cells from peripheral blood mononuclear cells, obtained after pregnancy. The receptors derive from a female donor with multiple sclerosis, enrolled in a pregnancy study.

The rearrangement uses TRBV30 and TRBJ2-3; D perhaps matches TRBD2 (6 bases). CDR3 size: 16 residues. V was pared by 0 bases and J by 2 bases, with 15 bases between. CDR1 and CDR2 (germline): GTSNPN, SVGIG (reference sequence). In DNA, the CDR3 is TGTGCCTGGAGTGTATTTCGCGCGCGGGACACAGATACGCAGTATTTT. Translated, it gives CAWSVFRARDTDTQYF.

This chain connects TRBV29-1 to TRBJ1-1; TRBD1 matches at 7 bases. In germline, CDR1 is SQVTM, CDR2 ANQGSEA. The J segment lost 5 bases and the V segment lost 6 bases, leaving 15 bases of the junction unmatched. The length of the CDR3 is 15 residues. CDR3 nucleotide sequence: TGCAGCGTCGGACAGGTAACCCGACGAAGAACTGAAGCTTTCTTT. Amino acids: CSVGQVTRRRTEAFF.

The chain has TRBV11-2 and TRBJ2-2, with D tentatively TRBD1 (5 bases). V lost 5 bases to trimming and J lost 8 bases, with 18 bases between them. The CDR3 loop spans 15 amino acids. The germline gives CDR1 SGHAT, CDR2 FQNNGV. The CDR3 loop reads CASSGQQMESGELFF. CDR3 bases: TGTGCCAGCAGCGGACAACAAATGGAGTCGGGGGAGCTGTTTTTT.

The chain is built from TRBV7-9 and TRBJ2-5, with 7 nucleotides matching TRBD2. With 3 bases clipped from V and 4 bases from J, the junction kept 5 bases outside the gene matches. The CDR3 is 14 residues long. Germline lookup yields CDR1 SEHNR and CDR2 FQNEAQ (reference sequence). The CDR3 reads CASSFTSVRETQYF. CDR3 nucleotide sequence: TGTGCCAGCAGCTTTACTAGCGTGCGAGAGACCCAGTACTTC.

This chain links TRBV5-1 with TRBJ2-7; 8 nucleotides align to TRBD2. In germline, CDR1 is SGHRS, CDR2 YFSETQ. The length of the CDR3 is 14 residues. V was clipped by 5 bases and J by 4 bases; unmatched bases: 8. CDR3 DNA: TGCGCCAGCAGAGTAACTAGCGGAGTATACGAGCAGTACTTC. This translates into CASRVTSGVYEQYF.

The V and J genes are TRBV29-1 and TRBJ2-1; TRBD2 matches at 9 bases. The CDR3 is 14 residues long. After removal of 6 bases from V and 0 bases from J, the junction contained 3 bases not matched to a gene. Germline V gives CDR1 SQVTM, CDR2 ANQGSEA. CDR3 nucleotide sequence: TGCAGCGTCAGTAGCGGGAGCTCCTACAATGAGCAGTTCTTC. This encodes CSVSSGSSYNEQFF.

This chain connects TRBV28 to TRBJ2-7; D perhaps matches TRBD1 (6 bases). The CDR3 runs to 13 residues. Trimming left V 6 bases short and J 4 bases short, with 13 bases between. CDR1 and CDR2 from the germline V gene are MDHEN and SYDVKM. The CDR3 reads CASRPTGYYEQYF. CDR3 bases: TGTGCCAGCAGGCCCACAGGGTATTACGAGCAGTACTTC.

The CDR3 bases are TGCGCCAGCAGCTTGGCCTCAGGGCAGGGAGAGACCCAGTACTTC. Translated: CASSLASGQGETQYF. This chain uses TRBV5-1 with TRBJ2-5; maybe TRBD1 (5 bases). Per germline, CDR1 SGHRS and CDR2 YFSETQ. The CDR3 runs 15 residues. V shed 0 bases and J shed 4 bases, with 13 bases lying between them.

The table lists this clone with a few counts. The chain couples TRBV2 to TRBJ1-2; 12 bases match TRBD1. V gave up 6 bases and J gave up 4 bases; unmatched junction bases: 3. Germline CDR1 is SNHLY and CDR2 is FYNNEI. This CDR3 spans 14 amino acids. The CDR3 protein is CASRGQGAVYGYTF. The CDR3 DNA follows: TGTGCCAGCAGGGGACAGGGGGCAGTCTATGGCTACACCTTC.